These 30 T cell receptor beta chains came from one sample sequenced in a study of T cells in Graves' hyperthyroidism and ophthalmopathy. What was amplified from RNA transcripts were TCR beta CDR3 regions. The TCR CDR3 was amplified in a first-round RT-PCR using the HTBI primer set. TCRdb analysed the multiplex PCR reads with MiXCR anew, one entry per CDR3 protein. Of around 340,000 distinct CDR3 sequences listed, 17% were seen once; the top ten hold around a third. Sequencing input: blood. The receptor set was obtained from a woman aged 25-40 years with Graves' hyperthyroidism that later progressed to Graves' ophthalmopathy.

This clonotype was counted many times. The genes are TRBV10-3 and TRBJ1-1, with unresolved D. The CDR3 runs 12 residues. CDR1 and CDR2 from the germline V gene are ENHRY and SYGVKD. V was cut by 2 bases and J by 7 bases, with 8 bases left in between. The CDR3 protein is CAISETEYEAFF. The DNA for the CDR3 is TGTGCCATCAGTGAGACAGAGTATGAAGCTTTCTTT.

The table lists this clonotype with many counts. This chain connects TRBV27 to TRBJ1-5; the D gene is possibly TRBD1 (5 bases). The V end was cut by 4 bases, the J end by 3 bases, with 13 bases between. CDR3 length: 15 amino acids. The V gene's germline CDR1 is MNHEY and CDR2 SMNVEV (reference sequence). The CDR3 coding sequence is TGTGCCAGCAGTTCCAGGGCCGGCGACAATCAGCCCCAGCATTTT. Protein product: CASSSRAGDNQPQHF.

This clonotype was detected ten times or more. The rearrangement joins TRBV28 to TRBJ1-2, with D perhaps matching TRBD1 (6 bases). CDR3 size: 15 residues. V gave up 6 bases and J gave up 4 bases, with 18 bases separating them. CDR1 MDHEN and CDR2 SYDVKM come from the germline V gene. As DNA, the CDR3 is TGTGCCAGCAGAGCAGGGGCGAACCTCCTCTATGGCTACACCTTC. As protein: CASRAGANLLYGYTF.

This clonotype appeared many times. The gene calls are TRBV11-2 and TRBJ2-7; TRBD1 might be the D (6 bases). The CDR3 runs 15 residues. CDR1 is SGHAT and CDR2 is FQNNGV in the germline V gene. The V end lost 5 bases, the J end lost 6 bases, and 20 bases lay between the germline ends. CDR3 region: CASSPQGPSNSEQYF. The CDR3, as DNA: TGTGCCAGCAGCCCCCAGGGGCCTAGCAATAGCGAGCAGTACTTC.

This clonotype was recorded a few times. V is TRBV4-2 and J is TRBJ2-7; tentatively, D is TRBD2 (6 bases). From germline, CDR1 is LGHNA and CDR2 YNFKEQ. The CDR3 runs 15 residues. V lost 3 bases and J 5 bases, leaving 17 bases between the germline ends. CDR3 sequence reads: CASSQGWGEIDEQYF. The DNA for the CDR3 is TGTGCCAGCAGCCAGGGTTGGGGGGAAATCGACGAGCAGTACTTC.

The V call is TRBV15, the J call TRBJ1-4; TRBD1 agrees at 9 bases. V shed 5 bases, J shed 8 bases, and the junction held 6 bases outside the gene matches. The CDR3 sequence is 14 residues long. Germline V CDR1 and CDR2: LNHNV, YYDKDF (reference sequence). The CDR3 nucleotides are TGTGCCACCAGCGTACAGGGGGCCGGGGAAAAACTGTTTTTT. Translated, it gives CATSVQGAGEKLFF.

In regard to this clonotype: It may be a read error: a sequence one base away is much more abundant. This sequence joins TRBV20-1 and TRBJ2-7; TRBD2 matches at 7 bases. The V gene's germline CDR1 is DFQATT and CDR2 SNEGSKA (reference sequence). The CDR3 totals 14 residues. CDR3 region: CSATSGVLSYEHYF. The DNA of the CDR3 is TGCAGTGCAACCAGCGGGGTCCTCTCCTACGAGCACTACTTC.

This clonotype was observed at least ten times. This sequence joins TRBV2 and TRBJ2-3; D possibly corresponds to TRBD1 (6 bases). CDR3 size: 13 residues. Germline CDR1 and CDR2: SNHLY and FYNNEI. V dropped 4 bases and J dropped 10 bases, with 15 bases sitting between them. Written as DNA, the CDR3 is TGTGCCAGCAGTGGGTCAGGGGATGGGCCGCAGTATTTT. It translates to CASSGSGDGPQYF. Full variable domain (missing parts from reference TRBV2 and TRBJ2-3): EPEVTQTPSHQVTQMGQEVILRCVPISNHLYFYWYRQILGQKVEFLVSFYNNEISEKSEIFDDQFSVERPDGSNFTLKIRSTKLEDSAMYFCASSGSGDGPQYFGPGTRLTVL.

This clonotype showed up many times. This chain connects TRBV2 to TRBJ2-7; TRBD2 matches 11 bases. Germline V CDR1 and CDR2: SNHLY, FYNNEI. V lost 0 bases to trimming and J lost 6 bases; unmatched junction nucleotides: 1. The CDR3 spans 14 residues. The chain's CDR3 is CASSEATSGGEQYF. The CDR3 region has the DNA TGTGCCAGCAGTGAAGCAACTAGCGGGGGCGAGCAGTACTTC. The complete variable domain, with remaining parts taken from reference TRBV2 and TRBJ2-7, reads EPEVTQTPSHQVTQMGQEVILRCVPISNHLYFYWYRQILGQKVEFLVSFYNNEISEKSEIFDDQFSVERPDGSNFTLKIRSTKLEDSAMYFCASSEATSGGEQYFGPGTRLTVT.

CDR3 loop: CASKPGLGTEAFF. In nucleotides, the CDR3 is TGTGCCAGCAAACCGGGGTTGGGCACTGAAGCTTTCTTT. The chain carries TRBV19 and TRBJ1-1, with unresolved D. The CDR3 contains 13 residues. The V gene lost 9 bases and the J gene lost 4 bases, with 15 bases spanning the gap. CDR1 and CDR2 (germline): LNHDA, SQIVND (reference sequence).

Regarding this clonotype: A single base separates this from a much larger clone, so it may be a read error. This chain links TRBV11-2 with TRBJ1-4, with TRBD1 as a possible D gene (5 bases). This CDR3 has 16 amino acids. CDR1 and CDR2 from the germline V gene are SGHAT and FQNNGV. Trimming removed 8 bases at V and 1 base at J, with 17 bases between. CDR3 loop: CASGHHYRQTNEKLFF. DNA for the CDR3: TGTGCCAGCGGCCACCATTACAGGCAAACTAATGAAAAACTGTTTTTT.

Note on this clonotype: A read error may be the cause here, since a much bigger clone is one base away. The chain carries TRBV12-3 or TRBV12-4 and TRBJ2-4; D gene unclear. V shed 3 bases and J shed 6 bases, with 6 bases lying between them. This CDR3 spans 12 amino acids. The CDR3 nucleotides read TGTGCCAGCAGTTTCATTGCAAACATTCAGTACTTC. It codes for CASSFIANIQYF.

In this sample, this clonotype turned up many times. The chain couples TRBV20-1 to TRBJ1-5; unclear D gene. Per the germline V gene, CDR1 is DFQATT and CDR2 is SNEGSKA (reference sequence). The V end lost 0 bases, the J end lost 1 base, and 7 bases lay between the germline ends. The CDR3 sequence is 14 residues long. The CDR3 loop reads CSARDLMSNQPQHF. In nucleotides, the CDR3 is TGCAGTGCTAGAGATCTCATGAGCAATCAGCCCCAGCATTTT.

This clonotype occurred many times. The J gene is TRBJ1-5, the V gene TRBV28; a weak D match, TRBD1 (6 bases). Germline V gives CDR1 MDHEN, CDR2 SYDVKM. This CDR3 spans 14 amino acids. Deletions cut 5 bases from V and 4 bases from J, with 12 bases between. The CDR3 region has the DNA TGTGCCAGCAGTGATACCAGGGGTAATCAGCCCCAGCATTTT. Protein sequence: CASSDTRGNQPQHF.

The rearrangement joins TRBV12-3 or TRBV12-4 to TRBJ2-3; D uncertain. This CDR3 contains 12 residues. Trimming cost V 5 bases and J 6 bases, with 9 bases left between them. This CDR3 is CASSMGWDTQYF. CDR3 coding DNA: TGTGCCAGCAGTATGGGTTGGGATACGCAGTATTTT.

This clonotype was seen ten or more times. V gene TRBV18 combines with J gene TRBJ1-2; D not certain. V lost 3 bases and J 4 bases, leaving 9 bases between the germline ends. CDR3 length equals 13 residues. The germline V gene encodes CDR1 KGHSH and CDR2 LQKENI. CDR3 nucleotide sequence: TGTGCCAGCTCACCGTCAGAACGCTATGGCTACACCTTC. The encoded protein is CASSPSERYGYTF. Using reference TRBV18 and TRBJ1-2 for the parts outside the CDR3, the full variable domain is NAGVMQNPRHLVRRRGQEARLRCSPMKGHSHVYWYRQLPEEGLKFMVYLQKENIIDESGMPKERFSAEFPKEGPSILRIQQVVRGDSAAYFCASSPSERYGYTFGSGTRLTVV.

This sequence joins TRBV6-1 and TRBJ2-1; D possibly uses TRBD1 or TRBD2 (5 bases each). Trimming took off 6 bases at V and 1 base at J, with 10 bases between the two ends. Germline V lookup: CDR1 MNHNS, CDR2 SASEGT. This CDR3 comprises 14 residues. DNA for the CDR3: TGTGCCAGCAGGGCCGGGACGTCCTACAATGAGCAGTTCTTC. It translates to CASRAGTSYNEQFF.

This clonotype has a handful of counts. The gene calls are TRBV19 and TRBJ1-1; D is possibly TRBD1 (6 bases). Trimming left V 6 bases short and J 1 base short, with 15 bases between. In germline, CDR1 is LNHDA, CDR2 SQIVND (reference sequence). This CDR3 has 15 residues. CDR3 nucleotide sequence: TGTGCCAGTAGCCACGGGGGGGGGCCGAACACTGAAGCTTTCTTT. Its translation: CASSHGGGPNTEAFF. Full variable domain (missing parts from reference TRBV19 and TRBJ1-1): DGGITQSPKYLFRKEGQNVTLSCEQNLNHDAMYWYRQDPGQGLRLIYYSQIVNDFQKGDIAEGYSVSREKKESFPLTVTSAQKNPTAFYLCASSHGGGPNTEAFFGQGTRLTVV.

Note on this clonotype: This clone may be a read error of a much larger clone one base away. The chain joins TRBV18 to TRBJ2-1, with 7 bases lining up with TRBD1. The CDR3 length is 15 residues. Per germline, CDR1 KGHSH and CDR2 LQKENI. DNA of the CDR3: TGTGCCGGCTCAATGGGGACAGATCCCTTCAATGAGCAGTTCTTC. This sequence encodes CAGSMGTDPFNEQFF.

This clonotype was seen ten or more times. The chain couples TRBV27 to TRBJ2-1, with no clear D. Trimming removed 4 bases from V and 9 bases from J, with 19 bases in between. The germline gives CDR1 MNHEY, CDR2 SMNVEV (reference sequence). The CDR3 runs to 15 residues. The CDR3 nucleotides are TGTGCCAGCAGTTACACAGAACTCCTTTCGGGTGAGCAGTTCTTC. Its translation: CASSYTELLSGEQFF.

This clonotype was counted ten times or more. This rearrangement joins TRBV5-1 to TRBJ1-4, with D unresolved. Trimming stripped 4 bases from V and 5 bases from J, with 12 bases between. Germline V lookup: CDR1 SGHRS, CDR2 YFSETQ. This CDR3 region has 14 residues. CDR3 in amino acids: CASSVDHSNEKLFF. The CDR3, as DNA: TGCGCCAGCAGCGTGGACCACTCAAATGAAAAACTGTTTTTT.

This clonotype showed up many times. The rearrangement joins TRBV5-1 to TRBJ2-3, with 9 bases fitting TRBD2. After removal of 0 bases from V and 0 bases from J, the junction contained 5 bases not matched to a gene. The germline V gene has CDR1 SGHRS and CDR2 YFSETQ. The CDR3 runs to 17 residues. DNA of the CDR3: TGCGCCAGCAGCTTGGTATCTAGCGGGACTAGCACAGATACGCAGTATTTT. Protein product: CASSLVSSGTSTDTQYF.

The rearrangement links TRBV7-2 to TRBJ1-1; no clear D. Germline V lookup: CDR1 SGHTA, CDR2 FQGNSA. The CDR3 is made up of 11 amino acids. CDR3 sequence (DNA): TGTGCAGCGGGGTGGGACACTGAAGCTTTCTTT. Amino acids: CAAGWDTEAFF.

This clonotype has at least ten counts. V gene TRBV28 combines with J gene TRBJ1-1, with D unclear. V was trimmed by 5 bases and J by 3 bases, leaving 7 bases between them. This CDR3 has 12 residues. The germline CDR1 and CDR2 sequences are MDHEN and SYDVKM. The CDR3 bases are TGTGCCAGCAGTCCTCCGGACACTGAAGCTTTCTTT. This encodes CASSPPDTEAFF.

The sample holds many counts of this clonotype. V usage is TRBV5-1 and J usage is TRBJ2-7, with D perhaps TRBD1 (6 bases). The CDR3 is 16 amino acids. Germline lookup yields CDR1 SGHRS and CDR2 YFSETQ. Trimming stripped 4 bases from V and 5 bases from J, with 22 bases between. Written as DNA, the CDR3 is TGCGCCAGCAGCGCAGGGGTAACCGTCTTGGAGGACGAGCAGTACTTC. The encoded protein is CASSAGVTVLEDEQYF. The complete variable domain, with remaining parts taken from reference TRBV5-1 and TRBJ2-7, reads KAGVTQTPRYLIKTRGQQVTLSCSPISGHRSVSWYQQTPGQGLQFLFEYFSETQRNKGNFPGRFSGRQFSNSRSEMNVSTLELGDSALYLCASSAGVTVLEDEQYFGPGTRLTVT.

This clonotype was found many times. This chain uses TRBV2 with TRBJ2-5; either TRBD1 or TRBD2 may fit D (5 bases each). This CDR3 has 15 residues. The germline V gene has CDR1 SNHLY and CDR2 FYNNEI. V was clipped by 3 bases and J by 4 bases, with 15 bases between them. This CDR3 is CASSELDRGGETQYF. Written as DNA, the CDR3 is TGTGCCAGCAGTGAGTTGGACCGGGGCGGAGAGACCCAGTACTTC.

CDR3 sequence: CASSIQGSTDTQYF. The CDR3 nucleotides read TGTGCCAGTAGTATACAGGGAAGCACAGATACGCAGTATTTT. The chain carries TRBV19 and TRBJ2-3; D may be TRBD1 (5 bases). From germline, CDR1 is LNHDA and CDR2 SQIVND (reference sequence). This CDR3 spans 14 amino acids. The germline V and J ends were trimmed by 2 bases and 0 bases, with 6 bases remaining between them.

The CDR3 region is CASTDRELPVDEQFF. CDR3 coding DNA: TGTGCCAGTACCGACAGGGAGTTGCCAGTTGATGAGCAGTTCTTC. The chain combines TRBV19 with TRBJ2-1, with 7 bases matching TRBD1. The junction had 14 bases not matched to a gene; V was cut back by 7 bases and J by 8 bases. The CDR3 extends over 15 amino acids. In germline, CDR1 is LNHDA, CDR2 SQIVND (reference sequence).

This clonotype occurred many times. The chain joins TRBV20-1 to TRBJ1-2; D call uncertain. Germline V lookup: CDR1 DFQATT, CDR2 SNEGSKA (reference sequence). CDR3 length equals 11 residues. V was pared by 3 bases and J by 6 bases, with 8 bases between. The CDR3 DNA reads TGCAGTGCTAGGGGAACGGATGGCTACACCTTC. It codes for CSARGTDGYTF.

This clonotype was recorded at least ten times. The chain carries TRBV20-1 and TRBJ2-5; no firm D call. The CDR3 loop spans 15 amino acids. The ends were cut back, 3 bases at V and 2 bases at J, with 16 bases in the middle. Looked up from germline, CDR1 is DFQATT and CDR2 is SNEGSKA (reference sequence). CDR3 residues: CSARFGTNLQETQYF. CDR3 nucleotide sequence: TGCAGTGCTAGGTTTGGAACGAACCTGCAAGAGACCCAGTACTTC.